A single sample gave rise to the 18 T cell receptor beta chains below, sequenced in a study of T cells after yellow fever vaccination. TCRdb re-derived calls from the 5' RACE reads in MiXCR, one entry per CDR3 protein. The sample comprises about 330,000 distinct CDR3 sequences, roughly 6.8% of which are singletons, and 15% to 20% rests with the top ten. The sample in question was PBMCs, obtained about 41 days after the first yellow fever vaccination. Receptor source: a man aged 18 to 30 who received the YFV17D yellow fever vaccine.

This CDR3 is CASRNRENTGELFF. CDR3 nucleotide sequence: TGCGCCAGCAGAAATAGGGAGAACACCGGGGAGCTGTTTTTT. The chain uses TRBV5-1 and TRBJ2-2; D is ambiguous. The germline V gene has CDR1 SGHRS and CDR2 YFSETQ. The CDR3 consists of 14 residues. The V and J ends lost 5 bases and 1 base respectively, with 9 bases between them. Full variable domain (rest looked up from reference TRBV5-1 and TRBJ2-2): KAGVTQTPRYLIKTRGQQVTLSCSPISGHRSVSWYQQTPGQGLQFLFEYFSETQRNKGNFPGRFSGRQFSNSRSEMNVSTLELGDSALYLCASRNRENTGELFFGEGSRLTVL.

This clonotype was picked up one time. The chain employs TRBV19 and TRBJ1-4; TRBD1 matches at 10 bases. This CDR3 has 13 residues. Losses at the gene ends were 9 bases for V and 7 bases for J; bases not matched to a gene: 5. The germline gives CDR1 LNHDA, CDR2 SQIVND (reference sequence). The CDR3 DNA sequence: TGTGCCAGCACGACAGGGGGCTTTGAAAAACTGTTTTTT. This gives the protein CASTTGGFEKLFF.

The V and J genes are TRBV12-3 or TRBV12-4 and TRBJ2-3; D remains ambiguous. V was trimmed by 3 bases and J by 6 bases, leaving 10 bases between them. CDR3 length: 13 residues. The CDR3 DNA reads as TGTGCCAGCAGTTTGCTCGAGAGGGATACGCAGTATTTT. Amino acids: CASSLLERDTQYF.

This chain connects TRBV28 to TRBJ2-5, with D hard to call. The germline V and J ends were trimmed by 3 bases and 5 bases, with 7 bases remaining between them. Per the germline V gene, CDR1 is MDHEN and CDR2 is SYDVKM. The CDR3 has 12 amino acids. The CDR3: CASSFSWETQYF. DNA for the CDR3: TGTGCCAGCAGTTTTTCTTGGGAGACCCAGTACTTC.

A few counts support this clonotype. The chain uses TRBV5-1 and TRBJ1-6; weak D call: TRBD1 (5 bases). V was pared by 0 bases and J by 2 bases, with 12 bases between. Germline assignment: CDR1 SGHRS and CDR2 YFSETQ. The CDR3 is 17 residues long. CDR3 residues: CASSLGQGRTYNSPLHF. CDR3 DNA: TGCGCCAGCAGCTTGGGTCAGGGTCGGACCTATAATTCACCCCTCCACTTT.

This clonotype was counted only a few times. The chain carries TRBV9 and TRBJ2-3, with D possibly matching TRBD2 (5 bases). The length of the CDR3 is 15 residues. Germline lookup yields CDR1 SGDLS and CDR2 YYNGEE. Trimming removed 2 bases at V and 1 base at J, with 11 bases between. In nucleotides, the CDR3 is TGTGCCAGCAGCGTGAGGGCCTTCGGCACAGATACGCAGTATTTT. This gives the protein CASSVRAFGTDTQYF.

The rearrangement uses TRBV7-9 and TRBJ1-5; D remains unclear. The CDR3 extends over 14 amino acids. V was cut by 1 base and J by 5 bases, with 9 bases left in between. CDR1 and CDR2 (germline): SEHNR, FQNEAQ (reference sequence). The CDR3 sequence is CASSLGQDHQPQHF. The CDR3 nucleotides read TGTGCCAGCAGCTTAGGGCAGGACCATCAGCCCCAGCATTTT.

This clonotype was picked up a small number of times. The chain combines TRBV7-6 with TRBJ2-3; D not certain. Trimming removed 5 bases from V and 2 bases from J, with 14 bases in between. Germline V gene data show CDR1 as SGHVS and CDR2 as FNYEAQ. This CDR3 is built from 15 residues. The CDR3 reads CASSATDPHTDTQYF. In nucleotides, the CDR3 is TGTGCCAGCAGCGCGACGGACCCCCACACAGATACGCAGTATTTT.

This clonotype has only a few counts. The V call is TRBV20-1, the J call TRBJ2-7; D remains ambiguous. The CDR3 length is 16 residues. V shed 7 bases and J shed 6 bases, with 28 bases lying between them. Per the germline V gene, CDR1 is DFQATT and CDR2 is SNEGSKA (reference sequence). The CDR3 protein is CSGRPTLTTLPLEQYF. CDR3 in DNA: TGCAGTGGCCGCCCCACTCTCACCACTTTGCCTCTCGAGCAGTACTTC.

This rearrangement joins TRBV5-1 to TRBJ2-3; TRBD1 matches at 9 bases. This CDR3 spans 16 amino acids. From germline, CDR1 is SGHRS and CDR2 YFSETQ. V lost 6 bases, J lost 3 bases, and 11 bases stayed unmatched. CDR3 DNA: TGCGCCAGCACTGAATTCCGGGACAGGGAGACAGATACGCAGTATTTT. It is translated as CASTEFRDRETDTQYF.

The V and J genes are TRBV7-9 and TRBJ1-5; D call uncertain. The CDR3 extends over 14 amino acids. Trimming removed 1 base from V and 7 bases from J, with 11 bases in between. Germline lookup yields CDR1 SEHNR and CDR2 FQNEAQ (reference sequence). This CDR3 reads CASSLGQVRQPQHF. The DNA of the CDR3 is TGTGCCAGCAGCTTAGGCCAGGTACGCCAGCCCCAGCATTTT.

The table lists this clonotype with a few counts. This chain joins TRBV7-9 and TRBJ2-7; D gene unclear. CDR1 is SEHNR, CDR2 FQNEAQ, per germline (reference sequence). The CDR3 is 14 residues long. The V end was cut by 7 bases, the J end by 4 bases, with 17 bases between. The CDR3 sequence: CASTASPNVYEQYF. CDR3 coding DNA: TGTGCCAGCACCGCATCTCCGAACGTTTACGAGCAGTACTTC.

This clonotype was seen a few times. The chain has TRBV7-9 and TRBJ1-3; no firm D call. V was shortened by 2 bases and J by 5 bases, with 13 bases between the two germline ends. In germline, CDR1 is SEHNR, CDR2 FQNEAQ (reference sequence). This CDR3 spans 15 amino acids. The CDR3 here is CASSLSLARRNTIYF. The CDR3 bases are TGTGCCAGCAGCTTAAGCCTTGCACGCAGAAACACCATATATTTT.

This clonotype was seen a few times. The gene calls are TRBV20-1 and TRBJ2-2; D ambiguous. Per the germline V gene, CDR1 is DFQATT and CDR2 is SNEGSKA (reference sequence). The V end was cut by 3 bases, the J end by 7 bases, with 9 bases between. The CDR3 loop spans 12 amino acids. The CDR3 DNA follows: TGCAGTGCTAGGGAGACCATCGGGGAGCTGTTTTTT. This encodes CSARETIGELFF.

In its sample, this clonotype was seen many times. The gene calls are TRBV3-1 and TRBJ1-5; D is uncertain. V lost 1 base to trimming and J lost 15 bases, with 13 bases between them. In germline, CDR1 is LGHDT, CDR2 YNNKEL (reference sequence). The CDR3 is 12 amino acids. The CDR3 is CASSQGRRPRHF. CDR3 nucleotides: TGTGCCAGCAGCCAAGGCAGAAGGCCGAGGCATTTT.

At least ten counts were recorded for this clonotype. The CDR3 coding sequence is TGCGCCAGCAGCCTTTCAGGGGTCGGAACTGAAGCTTTCTTT. Its protein product is CASSLSGVGTEAFF. The chain carries TRBV5-1 and TRBJ1-1, with D possibly being TRBD1 (6 bases). The length of the CDR3 is 14 residues. V was pared by 4 bases and J by 5 bases, with 15 bases between. Germline V gene sequence: CDR1 SGHRS, CDR2 YFSETQ.

This clonotype was picked up many times. The chain uses TRBV6-5 and TRBJ2-1; TRBD1 matches at 9 bases. The V gene end was trimmed by 2 bases and the J gene end by 10 bases; junction bases not matched to a gene: 9. Germline CDR1 reads MNHEY; CDR2 reads SVGAGI. The CDR3 extends over 15 amino acids. CDR3 coding DNA: TGTGCCAGCAGTTACCCGGGACAGGGTTTATCGGAGCAGTTCTTC. This translates into CASSYPGQGLSEQFF.

The chain employs TRBV7-9 and TRBJ2-7; D may match TRBD1 or TRBD2 (5 bases each). Germline loops: CDR1 SEHNR, CDR2 FQNEAQ (reference sequence). The CDR3 consists of 12 residues. Trimming took off 5 bases at V and 10 bases at J, with 15 bases between the two ends. DNA for the CDR3: TGTGCCAGCAGCCCGGGGCTCAGGGCCCAGTACTTC. Encoded protein: CASSPGLRAQYF.